These T cell receptor beta chains were read from a single sample in a study of radiotherapy plus CTLA-4 blockade in lung cancer. Produced via immunoSEQ multiplex PCR; TCRdb's table is partial and in-frame only. The sample yields under 95,000 clones, around 78% seen once. The source material was peripheral blood, sampled from a patient treated with radiotherapy plus ipilimumab. The origin of the receptors is a human donor with non-small cell lung cancer whose response to radiotherapy plus ipilimumab could not be evaluated. Some clones in this sample may be carry-over from other donors' samples. CDR3s include the opening cysteine and the closing phenylalanine or tryptophan. Each record gives: D gene, J gene, clone size, V gene, CDR3 DNA, CDR3 protein. A D gene is named only where the DNA matches it firmly. Only part of the rows carry a size: once, few, many, or a class if the clone is expanded.

TRBD2 TRBJ2-7 . TRBV5-1 TGCGCCAGCAGCCCGACTAGCGGGGGGGACTACGAGCAGTACTTC CASSPTSGGDYEQYF
. TRBJ1-3 few TRBV15 TGTGCCACCAGCCCCGAGGCAGCTGGAAACACCATATATTTT CATSPEAAGNTIYF
TRBD1 TRBJ2-1 . TRBV7-9 TGTGCCAGCAGCCCGACAGGGTCCCCGTACAATGAGCAGTTCTTC CASSPTGSPYNEQFF
TRBD1 TRBJ1-6 . TRBV27 TGTGCCAGCAGTTTAGAGGGGGCAGGATCACCCCTCCACTTT CASSLEGAGSPLHF
TRBD1 TRBJ2-4 . TRBV9 TGTGCCAGCAGTGTTGGACAGGGGGGGATTCAGTACTTC CASSVGQGGIQYF
. TRBJ2-1 once TRBV7-2 TGTGCCAGCAGCTCCGAGCGGACGTCCGAGCAGTTCTTC CASSSERTSEQFF
TRBD1 TRBJ1-6 . TRBV7-9 TGTGCCAGCAGCTTAGGGACAGGGGCTAATTCACCCCTCCACTTT CASSLGTGANSPLHF
TRBD2 TRBJ2-3 . TRBV7-2 TGTGCCAGCAGCTTCGAAGCGGGGGGCACGGTCCTTACGCAGTATTTT CASSFEAGGTVLTQYF
TRBD1 TRBJ1-2 . TRBV19 TGTGCCAGTAGTAGCCAGGCCTCAGGGGGTTTAAGAGGCTACACCTTC CASSSQASGGLRGYTF
. TRBJ2-3 . TRBV6-1 TGTGCCAGCACCCGGATCAGGGTTTCGGATACGCAGTATTTT CASTRIRVSDTQYF
. TRBJ1-2 . TRBV6-4 TGTGCCAGCAGTGAAATCGCAGGGAACTATGGCTACACCTTC CASSEIAGNYGYTF
. TRBJ1-1 . TRBV29-1 TGCAGCGCCCCAGACGAGGCGGCAGGGGAAGCTTTCTTT CSAPDEAAGEAFF
TRBD1 TRBJ2-7 once TRBV13 TGTGCCAGCAGCGAAGTGACAGGGGGGGTGTACGAGCAGTACTTC CASSEVTGGVYEQYF
TRBD1 TRBJ2-7 . TRBV10-3 TGTGCCATCCGGGACAGCTCCTACGAGCAGTACTTC CAIRDSSYEQYF
TRBD1 TRBJ2-1 . TRBV5-4 TGTGCCAGCAGCTTGGAGACAGGGTTCTGGGAGCAGTTCTTC CASSLETGFWEQFF
. TRBJ2-1 . TRBV9 TGTGCCAGCAGCGTAGACAGGGTATACAATGAGCAGTTCTTC CASSVDRVYNEQFF
. TRBJ1-4 . TRBV19 TGTGCCAGTAGTATCAGGGTATCCACTAATGAAAAACTGTTTTTT CASSIRVSTNEKLFF
. TRBJ1-1 . TRBV19 TGTGCCAGTCGCGAGGGAGGACTCCTAAGTGAAGCTTTCTTT CASREGGLLSEAFF
. TRBJ2-7 . TRBV25-1 TGTGCCAGCAGCTCAGATGTCTACGAGCAGTACTTC CASSSDVYEQYF
TRBD1 TRBJ2-1 . TRBV9 TGTGCCAGCAACAAAGGGACAGGTGAGCAGTTCTTC CASNKGTGEQFF
TRBD2 TRBJ2-1 . TRBV9 TGTGCCAGCAGCGTGACTAGCGGGGCCTCCTACAATGAGCAGTTCTTC CASSVTSGASYNEQFF
TRBD1 TRBJ2-1 . TRBV7-9 TGTGCCAGCAGTCATAACAGGGGGCGATTCGCTAATGAGCAGTTCTTC CASSHNRGRFANEQFF
. TRBJ1-1 . TRBV11-3 TGTGCCAGCAGCCAGGGCAACAGGGCGTACACTGAAGCTTTCTTT CASSQGNRAYTEAFF
TRBD1 TRBJ2-3 . TRBV5-1 TGCGCCAGCAGCTTGCGGGACAGGGAATCAGATACGCAGTATTTT CASSLRDRESDTQYF
TRBD2 TRBJ2-7 . TRBV28 TGTGCCAGCAGTTTTGGGCGGGGGGTCTCCTACGAGCAGTACTTC CASSFGRGVSYEQYF
. TRBJ1-6 . TRBV15 TGTGCCACCAGCAGAGCCTCCTACGTGGGCCCGTCACCCCTCCACTTT CATSRASYVGPSPLHF
TRBD2 TRBJ2-2 . TRBV4-2 TGTGCCAGCAGCCTTCTACCCTCAATAGGGACTAGCGGGGGGGCCGGGGAGCTGTTTTTT CASSLLPSIGTSGGAGELFF
. TRBJ1-5 . TRBV5-1 TGCGCCAGCAGCCCTTTAGGGCAGGGGAATCAGCCCCAGCATTTT CASSPLGQGNQPQHF
TRBD1 TRBJ2-1 . TRBV29-1 TGCAGCGTTGAAGATCGGGTGGGGGACAGGGTCCCCAATGAGCAGTTCTTC CSVEDRVGDRVPNEQFF
TRBD1 TRBJ1-2 few TRBV4-3 TGCGCCAGCAGCCAAGTTTTAGGGGGCCGTGGCTACACCTTC CASSQVLGGRGYTF
TRBD1 TRBJ1-1 . TRBV2 TGTGCCAGCAGCCGGACAGGTGGCACTGAAGCTTTCTTT CASSRTGGTEAFF
TRBD1 TRBJ2-1 few TRBV6-1 TGTGCCAGCAGCCTAGGGGGCACCGCCTACAATGAGCAGTTCTTC CASSLGGTAYNEQFF
TRBD1 TRBJ1-4 . TRBV7-9 TGTGCCGGACAGGGTTGGGCCGGGGGGAATGAAAAACTGTTTTTT CAGQGWAGGNEKLFF
TRBD2 TRBJ2-2 few TRBV5-6 TGTGCCAGCAGCCCAGCGGGGGTCGGGGAGCTGTTTTTT CASSPAGVGELFF
. TRBJ2-7 . TRBV29-1 TGCAGCGCTGAGGGCGACGGAAGCTCCTACGAGCAGTACTTC CSAEGDGSSYEQYF
TRBD1 TRBJ1-1 . TRBV19 TGTGCCAGTAGACGACGACAGGGTTCGAACACTGAAGCTTTCTTT CASRRRQGSNTEAFF
TRBD1 TRBJ1-3 few TRBV6-5 TGTGCCAGCCAGGGGGTAGGCGGGAACACCATATATTTT CASQGVGGNTIYF
. TRBJ1-2 . TRBV6-5 TGTGCCAGCACCGAGGGGGGGCACTATGGCTACACCTTC CASTEGGHYGYTF
TRBD1 TRBJ1-2 . TRBV28 TGTGCCAGCAGTTTTGGGGGAAGCGGGACAGGGTATGGCTACACCTTC CASSFGGSGTGYGYTF
TRBD1 TRBJ1-1 . TRBV19 TGTGCCAGTAGTATAGATAAGAGGGGGCGGATGAACACTGAAGCTTTCTTT CASSIDKRGRMNTEAFF
. TRBJ1-1 . TRBV7-9 TGTGCCAGCAGCTCCGAACTTAACACTGAAGCTTTCTTT CASSSELNTEAFF
TRBD1 TRBJ1-1 . TRBV6-5 TGTGCCAGCAACCCTGGGGGGACAGGGAACACTGAAGCTTTCTTT CASNPGGTGNTEAFF
. TRBJ1-1 . TRBV6-6 TGTGCCAGCAGTTACTCACCGGCAGAGGGCACTGAAGCTTTCTTT CASSYSPAEGTEAFF
TRBD1 TRBJ1-4 . TRBV15 TGTGCCACCAGCATTGGGGACAGTGCAACTAATGAAAAACTGTTTTTT CATSIGDSATNEKLFF
. TRBJ2-7 . TRBV6-5 TGTGCCAGCAGTGGGGTAGCGAATTCCTACGAGCAGTACTTC CASSGVANSYEQYF
TRBD1 TRBJ2-1 . TRBV29-1 TGCAGCGCGGGACAGGGAGAAAATGAGCAGTTCTTC CSAGQGENEQFF
. TRBJ2-7 . TRBV7-9 TGTGCCACTTTAGGACAGACCTACGAGCAGTACTTC CATLGQTYEQYF
. TRBJ1-2 . TRBV19 TGTGCCAGTAGTATATTAGAGTTCTATGGCTACACCTTC CASSILEFYGYTF
. TRBJ2-1 few TRBV21-1 TGTGCCAGCAGCCCCCGGACTAGCGGGGTCTACAATGAGCAGTTCTTC CASSPRTSGVYNEQFF
. TRBJ1-1 . TRBV18 TGTGCCAGCTCCCCCGGAGGGAACACTGAAGCTTTCTTT CASSPGGNTEAFF
. TRBJ2-2 . TRBV11-2 TGTGCCAGCAGCTTCGGACAGATCAACACCGGGGAGCTGTTTTTT CASSFGQINTGELFF
TRBD1 TRBJ1-1 . TRBV5-1 TGCGCCAGCAGCACACAGGGGGGGAGTTACACTGAAGCTTTCTTT CASSTQGGSYTEAFF
TRBD2 TRBJ2-3 . TRBV5-1 TGCGCCAGCAGCCCGGGACTAGCGGGGGGGCTGGAAGATACGCAGTATTTT CASSPGLAGGLEDTQYF
. TRBJ1-5 . TRBV6-1 TGTGCCAGCAGTCTACAGGGTAAGCAGCCCCAGCATTTT CASSLQGKQPQHF
TRBD1 TRBJ1-3 few TRBV19 TGTGCCAGTAGCGGACAGGGGTTCGGAAACACCATATATTTT CASSGQGFGNTIYF
. TRBJ1-5 . TRBV21-1 TGTGCCAGCAGGAGCGGGGAAAATAGCAATCAGCCCCAGCATTTT CASRSGENSNQPQHF
. TRBJ2-7 . TRBV6-5 TGTGCCAGCAGCACAGGGACCCAAAGCGAGCAGTACTTC CASSTGTQSEQYF
. TRBJ2-5 . TRBV29-1 TGCAGCGTCAAGGGAGGGGGACGGGAGACCCAGTACTTC CSVKGGGRETQYF
TRBD1 TRBJ1-2 . TRBV5-1 TGCGCCAGCAGCTTGTCCGGGACAGGGTCAGATGGCTACACCTTC CASSLSGTGSDGYTF